This T cell receptor (beta chain) derives from a study of identical twins. The CDR3 is made up of 14 amino acids. The V gene lost 3 bases and the J gene lost 9 bases, with 18 bases spanning the gap. Germline values: CDR1 SGHDN, CDR2 FVKESK. TCRdb reprocessed the 5' RACE reads with MiXCR, giving one entry per CDR3 protein. The sample carries roughly 1.6 million distinct CDR3 sequences, less than 40% recorded once. This clonotype was observed a single time. The sequenced sample was cord blood. The source is a newborn girl in good health. The chain recombines TRBV14 with TRBJ2-7; perhaps D is TRBD1 or TRBD2 (5 bases each). The CDR3 sequence is CASSQKGSGLGQYF. The CDR3 DNA sequence: TGTGCCAGCAGCCAGAAGGGGTCGGGGCTCGGGCAGTACTTC.